The 17 T cell receptor beta chains below were found in one sample sequenced in a study of T cells in localized non-small cell lung cancer. The data were produced by immunoSEQ multiplex PCR, yet TCRdb's version contains in-frame clones alone and is incomplete. The sample carries about 64,000 clones, 75% to 85% recorded once. The sample consisted of PBMCs, taken before any cancer treatment. These receptor sequences come from a man aged 35 to 69 with stage II lung adenocarcinoma.

J is TRBJ2-1 and V is TRBV7-2; 8 nucleotides match TRBD2. J was trimmed by 4 bases and V by 1 base; bases with no gene match: 6. The CDR3 loop spans 16 amino acids. The germline gives CDR1 SGHTA, CDR2 FQGNSA. CDR3 bases: TGTGCCAGCAGCTTAGTTGGTACTAGCGGTTACAATGAGCAGTTCTTC. It specifies CASSLVGTSGYNEQFF.

The table lists this clone with a count of one. The rearrangement uses TRBV5-6 and TRBJ1-2; 7 bases are a match to TRBD1. The germline V gene has CDR1 SGHDT and CDR2 YYEEEE. The CDR3 covers 14 residues. The ends lost 2 bases at V and 3 bases at J; junction bases unmatched: 4. In DNA, the CDR3 is TGTGCCAGCAGCTTTGGAACAGGGGACTATGGCTACACCTTC. Its protein is CASSFGTGDYGYTF.

The V and J genes are TRBV19 and TRBJ1-2; D is undetermined. Trimming removed 4 bases from V and 4 bases from J, with 10 bases in between. Germline V gene lookup returns CDR1 LNHDA and CDR2 SQIVND (reference sequence). The CDR3 consists of 13 residues. CDR3 bases: TGTGCCAGTAGTAGACAAATCGGCTATGGCTACACCTTC. Encoded protein: CASSRQIGYGYTF.

The gene calls are TRBV6-1 and TRBJ1-4; D is ambiguous. V lost 1 base to trimming and J lost 8 bases, with 14 bases between them. Germline CDR1 reads MNHNS; CDR2 reads SASEGT. The length of the CDR3 is 15 residues. The CDR3 coding sequence is TGTGCCAGCAGTGAAGAGAGGGCCCAAGGAGAAAAACTGTTTTTT. It is translated as CASSEERAQGEKLFF.

This clone was seen once. The V and J genes are TRBV5-4 and TRBJ1-5; D ambiguous. The V gene lost 4 bases and the J gene lost 7 bases, with 15 bases spanning the gap. The CDR3 contains 14 residues. Germline-derived CDR1 and CDR2 are SGHNT and YYREEE (reference sequence). The CDR3 sequence is CASSHGPGKQPQHF. The DNA for the CDR3 is TGTGCCAGCAGCCATGGACCCGGGAAACAGCCCCAGCATTTT.

CDR3 nucleotides: TGTGCCAGCAGCGCCGGTTCGGGCAGTACTGAAAAACTGTTTTTT. This translates into CASSAGSGSTEKLFF. The rearrangement uses TRBV9 and TRBJ1-4; no definite D call. V was trimmed by 3 bases and J by 7 bases, leaving 16 bases between them. The CDR3 length is 15 residues. Germline CDR1 and CDR2: SGDLS and YYNGEE. Looking up the rest from reference TRBV9 and TRBJ1-4 gives the full variable domain: DSGVTQTPKHLITATGQRVTLRCSPRSGDLSVYWYQQSLDQGLQFLIQYYNGEERAKGNILERFSAQQFPDLHSELNLSSLELGDSALYFCASSAGSGSTEKLFFGSGTQLSVL.

This clone was observed a handful of times. The chain joins TRBV29-1 to TRBJ2-4, with D possibly TRBD1 on 6 matching bases. This CDR3 contains 13 residues. V was trimmed by 1 base and J by 7 bases, leaving 11 bases between them. CDR1 SQVTM and CDR2 ANQGSEA come from the germline V gene. CDR3 residues: CSVEVSQGNIQYF. DNA of the CDR3: TGCAGCGTTGAAGTCTCCCAGGGGAACATTCAGTACTTC.

Concerning this clone itself: A junction boundary mismatches the germline segment, possibly from a read error. The chain uses TRBV5-6 and TRBJ1-5; possible D gene TRBD1, 6 bases. The CDR3 spans 16 residues. Germline-derived CDR1 and CDR2 are SGHDT and YYEEEE. CDR3 region: CASSSLGGLSDQPQHF. CDR3 coding DNA: TGTGCCAGCAGCTCACTTGGGGGGCTTAGCGATCAGCCCCAGCATTTT.

This chain uses TRBV4-3 with TRBJ2-2; 10 positions agree with TRBD2. The germline V gene encodes CDR1 LGHNA and CDR2 YSLEER. The CDR3 runs to 18 residues. Unmatched junction bases numbered 5, after V lost 1 base and J lost 0 bases. DNA for the CDR3: TGCGCCAGCAGCCAAGGAGGAGCGGGAGGGGCGAACACCGGGGAGCTGTTTTTT. Residues: CASSQGGAGGANTGELFF.

This chain joins TRBV5-3 and TRBJ1-2, with 9 bases matching TRBD1. TRBV5-3 is an ORF, and what it does is uncertain. Germline trimming cut 4 bases from V and 2 bases from J; bases unmatched to any gene: 3. This CDR3 contains 14 residues. In nucleotides, the CDR3 is TGTGCCAGAAGCCTAGACAGGGGGAACTATGGCTACACCTTC. Translating it yields CARSLDRGNYGYTF.

This chain uses TRBV9 with TRBJ2-7; D unclear. The V and J ends lost 0 bases and 3 bases respectively, with 10 bases between them. Germline CDR1 is SGDLS and CDR2 is YYNGEE. The CDR3 runs to 14 residues. The DNA for the CDR3 is TGTGCCAGCAGCGTAGAGGCTTGGAGCTACGAGCAGTACTTC. This gives the protein CASSVEAWSYEQYF.

This chain connects TRBV13 to TRBJ2-3, with D unclear. Germline CDR1 and CDR2: PRHDT and FYEKMQ (reference sequence). This CDR3 contains 17 residues. Deletions cut 5 bases from V and 7 bases from J, with 25 bases between. CDR3 sequence (DNA): TGTGCCAGCAGCCCGTACAGCTTAACTTCCGGTTTGAATACGCAGTATTTT. Protein: CASSPYSLTSGLNTQYF.

This clone came up once. The chain has TRBV9 and TRBJ1-1; D call uncertain. The ends were cut back, 5 bases at V and 0 bases at J, with 5 bases in the middle. This CDR3 is built from 12 residues. Germline values: CDR1 SGDLS, CDR2 YYNGEE. As DNA, the CDR3 is TGTGCCAGCAGTCCCATGAACACTGAAGCTTTCTTT. It yields the protein CASSPMNTEAFF.

Only a few counts were recorded for this clone. The genes are TRBV6-1 and TRBJ1-2; the D gene is possibly TRBD1 (5 bases). V was trimmed by 7 bases and J by 7 bases, leaving 19 bases between them. The germline CDR1 and CDR2 sequences are MNHNS and SASEGT. This CDR3 is 14 amino acids long. CDR3: CASTGAGTYGGYTF. DNA of the CDR3: TGTGCCAGCACCGGGGCGGGGACGTATGGTGGCTACACCTTC.

The rearrangement uses TRBV18 and TRBJ2-2; TRBD1 might be the D (6 bases). The V gene lost 4 bases and the J gene lost 6 bases, with 15 bases spanning the gap. This CDR3 has 15 amino acids. In germline, CDR1 is KGHSH, CDR2 LQKENI. CDR3 in amino acids: CASSLRQDLAGELFF. The CDR3 nucleotides read TGTGCCAGCTCACTCAGACAGGACTTAGCCGGGGAGCTGTTTTTT.

This clone was seen only once. The chain joins TRBV10-3 to TRBJ2-7, with 10 bases matching TRBD2. The CDR3 totals 17 residues. The V and J ends lost 4 bases and 6 bases, in that order; junction bases with no gene match: 15. Germline V gene data show CDR1 as ENHRY and CDR2 as SYGVKD. The CDR3 reads CAISASGSGYSYSEQYF. In DNA form, the CDR3 reads TGTGCCATCAGTGCTAGCGGGAGTGGGTACTCCTATTCCGAGCAGTACTTC.

The chain joins TRBV4-2 to TRBJ1-1; no clear D gene. CDR1 is LGHNA and CDR2 is YNFKEQ in the germline V gene. V was trimmed by 1 base and J by 12 bases, leaving 18 bases between them. The CDR3 has 14 amino acids. The CDR3 reads CASSQVIGPYGSFF. The CDR3 coding sequence is TGTGCCAGCAGCCAAGTGATCGGACCTTATGGATCTTTCTTT.